The 20 T cell receptor beta chains reported below all come from one sample, sequenced in a study of shared clonotypes between healthy human individuals. Produced via immunoSEQ multiplex PCR; TCRdb's table is partial and in-frame only. This table has about 480,000 clones, over 75% appearing once. Specimen: PBMCs. These receptors came from a woman aged 40 to 50 in good health. Some clones in this sample may be carry-over from other donors' samples.

V usage is TRBV7-9 and J usage is TRBJ2-5; TRBD1 is a possible D gene (7 bases). The V end was cut by 3 bases, the J end by 6 bases, with 14 bases between. CDR1 and CDR2 from the germline V gene are SEHNR and FQNEAQ (reference sequence). This CDR3 comprises 14 residues. The CDR3 sequence: CASSFGQGGKTQYF. The CDR3 DNA follows: TGTGCCAGCAGCTTCGGGCAGGGGGGAAAGACCCAGTACTTC.

V gene TRBV20-1 combines with J gene TRBJ2-5; D not certain. The CDR3 loop spans 11 amino acids. Germline values: CDR1 DFQATT, CDR2 SNEGSKA (reference sequence). V was trimmed by 7 bases and J by 4 bases, leaving 10 bases between them. The CDR3 DNA reads TGCAGTGTAAGGACGGGAGAGACCCAGTACTTC. It is translated as CSVRTGETQYF.

V is TRBV4-1 and J is TRBJ1-3; 8 nucleotides align to TRBD1. J gave up 4 bases and V 1 base, and 6 bases lay outside the gene matches. This CDR3 is built from 16 residues. In germline, CDR1 is MGHRA, CDR2 YSYEKL. The CDR3 DNA follows: TGCGCCAGCAGCCAAGCGATCGGGGACAGGGGAAACACCATATATTTT. Amino acid sequence: CASSQAIGDRGNTIYF.

This clone appeared many times. The chain couples TRBV5-4 to TRBJ2-7; TRBD2 agrees at 8 bases. Germline V lookup: CDR1 SGHNT, CDR2 YYREEE (reference sequence). The CDR3 runs to 14 residues. Trimming took 3 bases from V and 5 from J; bases not matched to a gene: 7. This CDR3 reads CASSWRGAVDEQYF. DNA of the CDR3: TGTGCCAGCAGCTGGCGGGGGGCCGTCGACGAGCAGTACTTC.

This rearrangement joins TRBV19 to TRBJ2-7; no reliable D call. Trimming removed 5 bases from V and 2 bases from J, with 10 bases in between. Germline V lookup: CDR1 LNHDA, CDR2 SQIVND (reference sequence). The CDR3 length is 13 residues. This CDR3 is CASSSQVTYEQYF. CDR3 DNA sequence: TGTGCCAGTAGTTCGCAGGTTACCTACGAGCAGTACTTC.

The chain uses TRBV5-1 and TRBJ1-2; D is ambiguous. The germline gives CDR1 SGHRS, CDR2 YFSETQ. The germline V and J ends were trimmed by 7 bases and 0 bases, with 13 bases remaining between them. CDR3 length: 14 amino acids. The CDR3 region has the DNA TGCGCCAGCGGGCGGACCCGGGCTAACTATGGCTACACCTTC. Translating gives CASGRTRANYGYTF.

J is TRBJ1-2 and V is TRBV20-1, with D unresolved. Between the trimmed V and J ends, which lost 5 bases and 4 bases, there was a span of 2 bases. The CDR3 sequence is 9 residues long. CDR1 is DFQATT and CDR2 is SNEGSKA in the germline V gene (reference sequence). The CDR3 loop is CSARYGYTF. The DNA of the CDR3 is TGCAGTGCTCGCTATGGCTACACCTTC.

The chain links TRBV27 to TRBJ2-6; unclear D gene. The CDR3 is made up of 16 amino acids. Deletions cut 7 bases from V and 0 bases from J, with 13 bases between. Per the germline V gene, CDR1 is MNHEY and CDR2 is SMNVEV (reference sequence). CDR3 coding DNA: TGTGCCAGCACCTCCGTCCTGCTCTCTGGGGCCAACGTCCTGACTTTC. Translated, it gives CASTSVLLSGANVLTF.

This clone was picked up a small number of times. The chain couples TRBV15 to TRBJ1-1; D unresolved. The ends were cut back, 5 bases at V and 2 bases at J, with 9 bases in the middle. Germline V gene sequence: CDR1 LNHNV, CDR2 YYDKDF (reference sequence). This CDR3 spans 13 amino acids. The CDR3 loop reads CATSLDSNTEAFF. In DNA form, the CDR3 reads TGTGCCACCAGCCTAGACTCTAACACTGAAGCTTTCTTT.

The chain uses TRBV2 and TRBJ2-7, with TRBD2 identical over 11 bases. The CDR3 is 15 residues long. Germline-derived CDR1 and CDR2 are SNHLY and FYNNEI. The trim removed 6 bases at V and 2 bases at J, leaving 6 bases unmatched. CDR3 sequence: CASREPGLAAYEQYF. CDR3 DNA: TGTGCCAGCAGGGAACCGGGACTAGCGGCCTACGAGCAGTACTTC.

The chain employs TRBV5-1 and TRBJ2-7; D possibly corresponds to TRBD1 (5 bases). The CDR3 contains 13 residues. V was clipped by 7 bases and J by 4 bases, with 15 bases between them. The germline V gene encodes CDR1 SGHRS and CDR2 YFSETQ. This chain's CDR3 is CASGLDSFYEQYF. The CDR3 nucleotides are TGCGCCAGCGGCCTAGACAGCTTTTACGAGCAGTACTTC.

V and J are TRBV15 and TRBJ2-2; possibly TRBD2 for D (5 bases). Germline V gives CDR1 LNHNV, CDR2 YYDKDF (reference sequence). The CDR3 sequence is 15 residues long. The V gene lost 5 bases and the J gene lost 7 bases, with 17 bases spanning the gap. The CDR3 coding sequence is TGTGCCACCAGCGGAGCCGGTACGGGAAGCGGGGAGCTGTTTTTT. It is translated as CATSGAGTGSGELFF.

The J gene is TRBJ1-5, the V gene TRBV28; D remains ambiguous. Germline V gene sequence: CDR1 MDHEN, CDR2 SYDVKM. Trimming removed 1 base at V and 4 bases at J, with 5 bases between. The CDR3 loop spans 13 amino acids. CDR3 residues: CASSLSINQPQHF. The DNA for the CDR3 is TGTGCCAGCAGTTTATCTATTAATCAGCCCCAGCATTTT. Together with reference TRBV28 and TRBJ1-5, the CDR3 gives the full variable domain: DVKVTQSSRYLVKRTGEKVFLECVQDMDHENMFWYRQDPGLGLRLIYFSYDVKMKEKGDIPEGYSVSREKKERFSLILESASTNQTSMYLCASSLSINQPQHFGDGTRLSIL.

The chain couples TRBV9 to TRBJ2-7, with a possible D match to TRBD1 (7 bases). Trimming cost V 3 bases and J 2 bases, with 12 bases left between them. Germline lookup yields CDR1 SGDLS and CDR2 YYNGEE. CDR3 length: 14 amino acids. The CDR3 region has the DNA TGTGCCAGCAGCGCGGCGGGACAGCCCTACGAGCAGTACTTC. It translates to CASSAAGQPYEQYF.

In its sample, this clone was seen once. The genes are TRBV11-2 and TRBJ2-5, with 10 bases aligning to TRBD2. The CDR3 spans 15 residues. The V gene's germline CDR1 is SGHAT and CDR2 FQNNGV. The ends lost 2 bases at V and 6 bases at J; junction bases unmatched: 6. The CDR3 spells CASSLLAGGGQTQYF. CDR3 bases: TGTGCCAGCAGCTTATTAGCGGGAGGAGGGCAGACCCAGTACTTC.

The V gene is TRBV15, the J gene TRBJ1-1, with D hard to call. The V and J ends lost 0 bases and 8 bases respectively, with 10 bases between them. The germline gives CDR1 LNHNV, CDR2 YYDKDF (reference sequence). The CDR3 is 13 residues long. CDR3 DNA sequence: TGTGCCACCAGCAGAGATCTCGTGGGGGAAGCTTTCTTT. Its protein is CATSRDLVGEAFF.

V and J are TRBV7-9 and TRBJ1-1; 9 positions agree with TRBD1. The CDR3 extends over 15 amino acids. V lost 5 bases, J lost 1 base, and 5 bases stayed unmatched. In germline, CDR1 is SEHNR, CDR2 FQNEAQ (reference sequence). DNA for the CDR3: TGTGCCAGCAGCATACTGACAGGGGGGAACACTGAAGCTTTCTTT. Protein sequence: CASSILTGGNTEAFF.

The rearrangement uses TRBV11-2 and TRBJ2-7; D is undetermined. Germline values: CDR1 SGHAT, CDR2 FQNNGV. The V end lost 1 base, the J end lost 3 bases, and 16 bases lay between the germline ends. The CDR3 sequence is 16 residues long. The CDR3 nucleotides read TGTGCCAGCAGCTTAGGTGACGCCCTGGGGATCTACGAGCAGTACTTC. Protein product: CASSLGDALGIYEQYF.

This rearrangement joins TRBV29-1 to TRBJ2-2; tentative D call: TRBD2 (5 bases). The CDR3 is made up of 14 amino acids. V was trimmed by 4 bases and J by 3 bases, leaving 12 bases between them. Germline CDR1 SQVTM, CDR2 ANQGSEA. CDR3 sequence reads: CSVGVGVDTGELFF. The CDR3, as DNA: TGCAGCGTTGGGGTGGGAGTCGACACCGGGGAGCTGTTTTTT.

This clone has more than one count but fewer than ten. The J gene is TRBJ1-2, the V gene TRBV5-4, with D possibly being TRBD1 (5 bases). CDR1 and CDR2 (germline): SGHNT, YYREEE (reference sequence). The CDR3 totals 15 residues. Deletions cut 3 bases from V and 3 bases from J, with 15 bases between. The CDR3: CASSSDGTAHYGYTF. The CDR3 bases are TGTGCCAGCAGCTCGGACGGGACTGCTCACTATGGCTACACCTTC.